Reported below is one T cell receptor (beta chain). No antigen is known for it. The data stem from a study of T cell clonotyping in hematopoietic cell transplantation. V was pared by 6 bases and J by 2 bases, with 0 bases of the junction left unmatched. The CDR3 covers 13 residues. CDR1 and CDR2 from the germline V gene are MNHNS and SASEGT. The method was immunoSEQ multiplex PCR; TCRdb's version includes in-frame clones alone and lacks a portion of them. The table shows roughly 15,000 clones, with approximately 87% occurring only once. Findings of the study overall: Higher Inverse Simpson Index values in graft donor and pretransplant recipient predicted broader posttransplant TCR diversity.

The source was PBMCs, collected 100 days after allogeneic stem cell transplant. This clonotype was sampled from a male patient between 60 and 69 years old who had an allogeneic stem cell transplant from a related donor, so the T cells may come from the graft donor. Some clones in this sample may be carry-over from other donors' samples. The rearrangement links TRBV6-1 to TRBJ2-7, with TRBD2 matching over 11 bases. The CDR3: CASRTSGAYEQYF. The CDR3 DNA sequence: TGTGCCAGCAGGACTAGCGGGGCCTACGAGCAGTACTTC.